The subject of this entry is one T cell receptor (beta chain). Antigen specificity is unknown. This record comes from a study of T cell responses to AZD1222 COVID-19 vaccine. General observations from the study: Spike-specific TCR depth and breadth grew after two AZD1222 doses. Among the donors, most were white British and more were female, and clonal diversity was possibly underestimated. Baseline antibody screening turned up just a handful of seropositive AZD1222 recipients.

Only in-frame clones appear in the TCRdb table, and some are missing; sequencing was by immunoSEQ multiplex PCR. The table lists approximately 130,000 clones, about 93% of them singletons, with about 0.91% in the top ten. With 4 bases removed from V and 0 bases from J, the gap between germline ends came to 7 bases. Germline V CDR1 and CDR2: WNHNN, SYGVQD (reference sequence). The CDR3 loop spans 13 amino acids. This specimen was peripheral blood, taken on day 0 of AZD1222 vaccination. This TCR was sampled from an adult in good health. The V gene is TRBV10-1, the J gene TRBJ2-7; possible D gene TRBD1, 5 bases. CDR3 sequence reads: CASSVQGSYEQYF. The DNA of the CDR3 is TGCGCCAGCAGTGTCCAGGGCTCCTACGAGCAGTACTTC.